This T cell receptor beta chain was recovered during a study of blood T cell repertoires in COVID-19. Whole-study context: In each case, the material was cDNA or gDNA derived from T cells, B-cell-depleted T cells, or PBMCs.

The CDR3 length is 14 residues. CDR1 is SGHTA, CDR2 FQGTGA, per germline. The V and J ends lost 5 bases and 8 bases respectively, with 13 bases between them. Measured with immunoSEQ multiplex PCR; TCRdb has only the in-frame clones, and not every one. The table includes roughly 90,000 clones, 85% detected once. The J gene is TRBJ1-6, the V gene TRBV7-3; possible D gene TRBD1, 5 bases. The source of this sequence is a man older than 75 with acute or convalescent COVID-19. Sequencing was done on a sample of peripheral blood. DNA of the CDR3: TGTGCCAGCAGCGTGGGATTAGGGGATTCACCCCTCCACTTT. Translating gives CASSVGLGDSPLHF.